The text below deals with one T cell receptor (beta chain). This same CDR3 is encoded by further DNA sequences in the sample. Sequencing was performed with immunoSEQ multiplex PCR; in TCRdb, only in-frame clones are kept and a portion is missing. The table lists 200,000 to 250,000 clones, 82% of them singletons. These data belong to a study of blood T cell repertoires in COVID-19. Study information: T cells, B-cell-depleted T cells, or PBMCs provided the cDNA or gDNA that served as material.

Symptom resolution, clearance, or two negative PCRs marked donors in Cohort 3 as recovered. This CDR3 spans 11 amino acids. V was shortened by 2 bases and J by 11 bases, with 9 bases between the two germline ends. Germline CDR1 and CDR2: ENHRY and SYGVKD. The sequence was obtained from a woman aged 60-75 years who had recovered from COVID-19. The chain recombines TRBV10-3 with TRBJ1-1; D not resolved. Sequenced material: PBMCs or T cells enriched from blood (not recorded which). The CDR3 DNA is TGTGCCATCAGTGAGGGGCGTGAGGCTTTCTTT. The encoded protein is CAISEGREAFF.